This T cell receptor beta chain was obtained from a study of T cell repertoires in cytomegalovirus infection. TCRdb used MiXCR to reprocess the reads, holding one entry per CDR3 protein. This table holds some 300,000 distinct CDR3 sequences, approximately 10% found once. V was trimmed by 1 base and J by 8 bases, leaving 9 bases between them. The CDR3 consists of 14 residues. Germline V CDR1 and CDR2: SGHDN, FVKESK. Sequencing used PBMCs. This TCR was recovered from a human donor in good health (CMV status not recorded). Some clones in this sample may be carry-over from other donors' samples. J is TRBJ1-6 and V is TRBV14; D unresolved. This CDR3 reads CASSQGLLYSPLHF. CDR3 bases: TGTGCCAGCAGCCAAGGACTCCTCTATTCACCCCTCCACTTT.